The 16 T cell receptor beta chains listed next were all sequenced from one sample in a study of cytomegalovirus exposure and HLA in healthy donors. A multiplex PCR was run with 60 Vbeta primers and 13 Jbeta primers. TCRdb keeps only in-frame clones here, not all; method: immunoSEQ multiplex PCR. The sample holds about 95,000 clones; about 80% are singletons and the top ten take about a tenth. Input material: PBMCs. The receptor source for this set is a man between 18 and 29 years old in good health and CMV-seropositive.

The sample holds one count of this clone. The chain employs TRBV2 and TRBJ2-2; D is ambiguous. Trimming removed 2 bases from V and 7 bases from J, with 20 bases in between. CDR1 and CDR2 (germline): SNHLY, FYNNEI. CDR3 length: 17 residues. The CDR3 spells CASSERFQVDRGGELFF. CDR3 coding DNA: TGTGCCAGCAGTGAAAGGTTCCAGGTTGATCGTGGCGGGGAGCTGTTTTTT.

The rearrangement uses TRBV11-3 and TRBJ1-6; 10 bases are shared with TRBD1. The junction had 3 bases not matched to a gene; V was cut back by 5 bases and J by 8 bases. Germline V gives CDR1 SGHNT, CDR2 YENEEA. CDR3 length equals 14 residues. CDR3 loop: CASSGGTGDSPLHF. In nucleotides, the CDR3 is TGTGCCAGCAGCGGCGGGACAGGGGATTCACCCCTCCACTTT. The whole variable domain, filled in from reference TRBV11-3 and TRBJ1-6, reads EAGVVQSPRYKIIEKKQPVAFWCNPISGHNTLYWYLQNLGQGPELLIRYENEEAVDDSQLPKDRFSAERLKGVDSTLKIQPAELGDSAVYLCASSGGTGDSPLHFGNGTRLTVT.

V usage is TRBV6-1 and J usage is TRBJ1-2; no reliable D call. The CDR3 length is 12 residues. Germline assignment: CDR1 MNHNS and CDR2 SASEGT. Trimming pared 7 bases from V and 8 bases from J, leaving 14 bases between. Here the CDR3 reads CASTETNGGYTF. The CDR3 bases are TGTGCCAGCACCGAGACCAACGGGGGCTACACCTTC.

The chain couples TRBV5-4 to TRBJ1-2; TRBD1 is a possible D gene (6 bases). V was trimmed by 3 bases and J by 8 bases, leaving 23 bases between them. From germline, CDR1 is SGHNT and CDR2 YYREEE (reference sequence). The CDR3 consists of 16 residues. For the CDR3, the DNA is TGTGCCAGCAGCTCCCCCAAAGGGGGAGGGGTCCAAGGCTACACCTTC. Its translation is CASSSPKGGGVQGYTF.

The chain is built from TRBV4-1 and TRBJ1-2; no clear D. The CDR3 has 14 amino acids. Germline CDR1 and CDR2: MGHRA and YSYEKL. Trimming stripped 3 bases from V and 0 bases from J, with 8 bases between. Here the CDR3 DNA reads TGCGCCAGCAGCCACGCCACAGCTAACTATGGCTACACCTTC. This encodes CASSHATANYGYTF.

The CDR3 DNA reads as TGTGCCATCGGGAGTCAGAGCAATCAGCCCCAGCATTTT. Amino acid sequence: CAIGSQSNQPQHF. The chain is built from TRBV10-3 and TRBJ1-5, with D unclear. This CDR3 region has 13 residues. The germline CDR1 and CDR2 sequences are ENHRY and SYGVKD. V was trimmed by 8 bases and J by 1 base, leaving 9 bases between them.

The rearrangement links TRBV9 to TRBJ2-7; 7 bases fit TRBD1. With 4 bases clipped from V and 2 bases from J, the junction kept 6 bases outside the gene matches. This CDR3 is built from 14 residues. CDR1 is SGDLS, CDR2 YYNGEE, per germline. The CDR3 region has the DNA TGTGCCAGCAGCATTCGACAGGGCGCCTACGAGCAGTACTTC. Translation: CASSIRQGAYEQYF.

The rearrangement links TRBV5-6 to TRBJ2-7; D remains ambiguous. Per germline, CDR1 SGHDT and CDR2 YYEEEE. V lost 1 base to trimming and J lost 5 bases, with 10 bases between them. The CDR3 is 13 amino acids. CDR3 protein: CASSLYANDEQYF. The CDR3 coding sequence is TGTGCCAGCAGCTTGTACGCGAACGACGAGCAGTACTTC.

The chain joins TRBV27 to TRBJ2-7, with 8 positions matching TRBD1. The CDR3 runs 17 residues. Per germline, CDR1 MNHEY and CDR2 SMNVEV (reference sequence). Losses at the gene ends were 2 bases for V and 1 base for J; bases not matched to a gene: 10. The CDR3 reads CASSLPEDRAPSYEQYF. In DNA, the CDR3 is TGTGCCAGCAGTTTACCCGAGGACAGGGCCCCATCCTACGAGCAGTACTTC.

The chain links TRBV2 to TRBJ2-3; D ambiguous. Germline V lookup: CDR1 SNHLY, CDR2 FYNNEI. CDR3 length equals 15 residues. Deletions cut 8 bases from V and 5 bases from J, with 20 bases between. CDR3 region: CASARIVIAVDTQYF. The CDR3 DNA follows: TGTGCCAGCGCAAGAATAGTAATAGCCGTAGATACGCAGTATTTT.

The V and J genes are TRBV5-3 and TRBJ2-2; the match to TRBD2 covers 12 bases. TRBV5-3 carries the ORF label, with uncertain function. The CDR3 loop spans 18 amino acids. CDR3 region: CAKTNTPSGGADTGELFF. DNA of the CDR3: TGTGCTAAAACAAATACCCCTAGCGGGGGGGCGGACACCGGGGAGCTGTTTTTT.

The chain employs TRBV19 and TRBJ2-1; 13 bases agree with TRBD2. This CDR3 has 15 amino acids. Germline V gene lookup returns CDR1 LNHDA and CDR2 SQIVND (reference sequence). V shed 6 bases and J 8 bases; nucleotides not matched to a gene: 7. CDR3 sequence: CASRTSGGAIHEQFF. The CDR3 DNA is TGTGCCAGTAGAACTAGCGGGGGGGCAATCCATGAGCAGTTCTTC.

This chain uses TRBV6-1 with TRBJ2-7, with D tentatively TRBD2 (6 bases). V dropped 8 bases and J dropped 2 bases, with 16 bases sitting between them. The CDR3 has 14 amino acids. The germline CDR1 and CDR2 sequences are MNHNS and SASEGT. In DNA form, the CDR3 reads TGTGCCAGCCTTGGGCAGACGGGAGCCTACGAGCAGTACTTC. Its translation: CASLGQTGAYEQYF.

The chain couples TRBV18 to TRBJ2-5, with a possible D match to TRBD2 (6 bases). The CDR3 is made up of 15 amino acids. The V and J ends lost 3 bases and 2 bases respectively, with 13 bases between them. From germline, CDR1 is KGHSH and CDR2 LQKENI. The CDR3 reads CASSPETSHQETQYF. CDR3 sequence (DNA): TGTGCCAGCTCACCGGAAACTAGCCATCAAGAGACCCAGTACTTC.

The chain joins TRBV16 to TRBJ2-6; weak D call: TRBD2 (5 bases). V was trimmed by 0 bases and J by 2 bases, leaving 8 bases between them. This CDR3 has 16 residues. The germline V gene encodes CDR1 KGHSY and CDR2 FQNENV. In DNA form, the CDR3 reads TGTGCCAGCAGCCAATCATTCGGGGCTGGGGCCAACGTCCTGACTTTC. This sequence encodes CASSQSFGAGANVLTF.

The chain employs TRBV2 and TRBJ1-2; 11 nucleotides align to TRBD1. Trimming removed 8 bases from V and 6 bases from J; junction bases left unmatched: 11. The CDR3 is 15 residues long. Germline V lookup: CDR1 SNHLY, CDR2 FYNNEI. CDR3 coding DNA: TGTGCCAGCTCAAAGAGCCGGGACAGGGGGAATGGCTACACCTTC. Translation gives CASSKSRDRGNGYTF.